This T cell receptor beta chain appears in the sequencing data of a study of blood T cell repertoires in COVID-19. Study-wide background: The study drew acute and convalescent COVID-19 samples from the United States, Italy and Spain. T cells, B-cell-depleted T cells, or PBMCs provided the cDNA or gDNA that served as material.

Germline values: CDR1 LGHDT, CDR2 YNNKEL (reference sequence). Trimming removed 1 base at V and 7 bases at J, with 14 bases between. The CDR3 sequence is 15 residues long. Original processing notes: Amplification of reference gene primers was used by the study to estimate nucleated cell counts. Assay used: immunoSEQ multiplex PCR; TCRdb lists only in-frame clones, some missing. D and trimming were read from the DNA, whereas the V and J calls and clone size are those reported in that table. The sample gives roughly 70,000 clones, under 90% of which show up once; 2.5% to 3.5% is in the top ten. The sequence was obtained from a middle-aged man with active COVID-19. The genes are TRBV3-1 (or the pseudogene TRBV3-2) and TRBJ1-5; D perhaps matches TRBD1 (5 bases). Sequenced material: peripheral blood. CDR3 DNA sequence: TGTGCCAGCAGCCAAGGCAGGGAACGGGCACAGCCCCAGCATTTT. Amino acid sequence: CASSQGRERAQPQHF.